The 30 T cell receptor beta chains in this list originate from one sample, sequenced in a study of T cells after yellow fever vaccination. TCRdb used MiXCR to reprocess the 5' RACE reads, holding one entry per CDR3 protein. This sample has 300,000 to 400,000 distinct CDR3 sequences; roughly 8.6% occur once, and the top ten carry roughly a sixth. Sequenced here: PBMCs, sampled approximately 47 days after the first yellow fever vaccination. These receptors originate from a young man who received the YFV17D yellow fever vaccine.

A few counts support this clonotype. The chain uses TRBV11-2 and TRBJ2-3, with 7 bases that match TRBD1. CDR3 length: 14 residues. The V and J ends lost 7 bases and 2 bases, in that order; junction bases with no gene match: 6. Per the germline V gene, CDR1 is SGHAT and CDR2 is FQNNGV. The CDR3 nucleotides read TGTGCCAGCACCTCCAGGGGGTACACAGATACGCAGTATTTT. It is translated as CASTSRGYTDTQYF.

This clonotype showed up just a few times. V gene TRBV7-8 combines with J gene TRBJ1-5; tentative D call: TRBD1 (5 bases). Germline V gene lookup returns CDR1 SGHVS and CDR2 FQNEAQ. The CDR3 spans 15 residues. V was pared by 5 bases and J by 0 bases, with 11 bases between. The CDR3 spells CASSGTANSNQPQHF. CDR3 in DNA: TGTGCCAGCAGCGGGACGGCTAATAGCAATCAGCCCCAGCATTTT.

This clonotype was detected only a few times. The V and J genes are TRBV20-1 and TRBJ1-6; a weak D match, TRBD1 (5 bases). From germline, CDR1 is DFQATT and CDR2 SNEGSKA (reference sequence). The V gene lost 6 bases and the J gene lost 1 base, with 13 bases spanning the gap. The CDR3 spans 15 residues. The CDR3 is CSAPGGGSYNSPLHF. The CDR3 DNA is TGCAGTGCCCCGGGTGGGGGGTCCTATAATTCACCCCTCCACTTT.

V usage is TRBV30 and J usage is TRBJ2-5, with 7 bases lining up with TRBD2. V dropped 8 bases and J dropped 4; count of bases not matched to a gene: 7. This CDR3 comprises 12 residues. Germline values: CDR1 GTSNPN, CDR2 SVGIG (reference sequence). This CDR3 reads CAGRLAAETQYF. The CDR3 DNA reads TGTGCCGGACGACTAGCAGCAGAGACCCAGTACTTC. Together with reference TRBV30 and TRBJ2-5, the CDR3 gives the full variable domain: SQTIHQWPATLVQPVGSPLSLECTVEGTSNPNLYWYRQAAGRGLQLLFYSVGIGQISSEVPQNLSASRPQDRQFILSSKKLLLSDSGFYLCAGRLAAETQYFGPGTRLLVL.

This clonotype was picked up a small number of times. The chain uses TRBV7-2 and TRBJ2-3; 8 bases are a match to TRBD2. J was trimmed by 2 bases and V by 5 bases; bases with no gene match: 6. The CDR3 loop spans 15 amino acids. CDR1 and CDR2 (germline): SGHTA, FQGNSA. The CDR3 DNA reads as TGTGCCAGCAGCGTCGTAGCGGGGTACACAGATACGCAGTATTTT. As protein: CASSVVAGYTDTQYF.

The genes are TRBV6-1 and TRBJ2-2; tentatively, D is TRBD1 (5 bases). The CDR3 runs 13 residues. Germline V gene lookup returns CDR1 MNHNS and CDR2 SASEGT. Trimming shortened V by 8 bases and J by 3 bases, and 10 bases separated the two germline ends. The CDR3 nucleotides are TGTGCCAGCTGGGGCAGGGACACCGGGGAGCTGTTTTTT. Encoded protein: CASWGRDTGELFF.

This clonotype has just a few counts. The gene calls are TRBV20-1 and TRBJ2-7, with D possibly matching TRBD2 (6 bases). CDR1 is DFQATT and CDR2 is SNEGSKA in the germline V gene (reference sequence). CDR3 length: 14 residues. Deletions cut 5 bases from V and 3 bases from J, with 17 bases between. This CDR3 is CSAALSRGSYEQYF. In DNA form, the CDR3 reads TGCAGTGCTGCCCTGAGTCGGGGGAGCTACGAGCAGTACTTC.

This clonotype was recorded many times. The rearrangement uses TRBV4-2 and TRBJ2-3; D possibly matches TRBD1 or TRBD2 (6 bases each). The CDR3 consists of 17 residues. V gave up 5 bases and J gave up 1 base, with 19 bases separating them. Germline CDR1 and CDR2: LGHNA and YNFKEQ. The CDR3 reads CASSYGGGEAGTDTQYF. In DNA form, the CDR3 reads TGTGCCAGCAGCTACGGGGGCGGCGAAGCGGGCACAGATACGCAGTATTTT.

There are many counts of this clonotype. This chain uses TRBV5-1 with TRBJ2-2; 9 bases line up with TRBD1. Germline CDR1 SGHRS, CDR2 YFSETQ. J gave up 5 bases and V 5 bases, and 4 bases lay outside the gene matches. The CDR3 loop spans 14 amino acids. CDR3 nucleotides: TGCGCCAGCAGGCCCGGACAGGGGACCGGGGAGCTGTTTTTT. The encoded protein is CASRPGQGTGELFF.

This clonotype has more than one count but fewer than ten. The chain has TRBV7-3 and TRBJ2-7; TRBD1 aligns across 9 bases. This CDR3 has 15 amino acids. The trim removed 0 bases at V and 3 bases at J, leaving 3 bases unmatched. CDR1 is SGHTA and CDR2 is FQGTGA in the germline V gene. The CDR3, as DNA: TGTGCCAGCAGCTTAACGGGGGACAGGGACTACGAGCAGTACGTC. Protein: CASSLTGDRDYEQYV.

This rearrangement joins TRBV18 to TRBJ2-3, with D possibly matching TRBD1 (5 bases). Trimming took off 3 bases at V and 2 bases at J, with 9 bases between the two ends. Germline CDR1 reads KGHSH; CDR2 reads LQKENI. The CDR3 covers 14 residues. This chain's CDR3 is CASSPTVNTDTQYF. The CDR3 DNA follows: TGTGCCAGCTCACCGACAGTGAACACAGATACGCAGTATTTT.

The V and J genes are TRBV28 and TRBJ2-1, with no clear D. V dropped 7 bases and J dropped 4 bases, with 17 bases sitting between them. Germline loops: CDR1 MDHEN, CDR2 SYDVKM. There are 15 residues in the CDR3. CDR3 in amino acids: CASTDPLDSYNEQFF. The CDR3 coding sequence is TGTGCCAGCACCGACCCCCTAGACTCTTACAATGAGCAGTTCTTC.

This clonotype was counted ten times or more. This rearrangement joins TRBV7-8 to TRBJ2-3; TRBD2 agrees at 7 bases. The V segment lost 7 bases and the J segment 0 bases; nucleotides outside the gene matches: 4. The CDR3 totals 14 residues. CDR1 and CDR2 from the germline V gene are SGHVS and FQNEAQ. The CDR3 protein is CASTGTISTDTQYF. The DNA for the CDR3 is TGTGCCAGCACCGGGACTATAAGCACAGATACGCAGTATTTT.

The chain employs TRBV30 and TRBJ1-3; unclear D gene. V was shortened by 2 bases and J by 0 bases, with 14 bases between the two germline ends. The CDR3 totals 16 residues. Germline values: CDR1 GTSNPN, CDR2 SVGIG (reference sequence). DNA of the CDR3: TGTGCCTGGAGTTACAAAGGACCAAGCTCTGGAAACACCATATATTTT. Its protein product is CAWSYKGPSSGNTIYF.

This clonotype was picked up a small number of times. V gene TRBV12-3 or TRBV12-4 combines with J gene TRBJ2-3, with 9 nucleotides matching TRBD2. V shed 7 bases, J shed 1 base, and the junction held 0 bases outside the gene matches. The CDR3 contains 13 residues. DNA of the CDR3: TGTGCCAGCAAGCGGGGGGGCACAGATACGCAGTATTTT. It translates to CASKRGGTDTQYF.

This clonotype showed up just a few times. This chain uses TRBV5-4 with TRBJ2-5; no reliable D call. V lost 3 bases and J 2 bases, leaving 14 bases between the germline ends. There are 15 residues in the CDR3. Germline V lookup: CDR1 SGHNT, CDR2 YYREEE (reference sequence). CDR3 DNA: TGTGCCAGCAGCTGGGTGTGGCAGTCTCAAGAGACCCAGTACTTC. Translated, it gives CASSWVWQSQETQYF.

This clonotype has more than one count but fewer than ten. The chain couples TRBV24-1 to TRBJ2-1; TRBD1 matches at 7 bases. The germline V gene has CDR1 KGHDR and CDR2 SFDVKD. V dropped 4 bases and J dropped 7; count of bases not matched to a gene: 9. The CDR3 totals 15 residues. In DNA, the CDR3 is TGTGCCACCAGTGACCTGAGGGACAGAGCAAATGAGCAGTTCTTC. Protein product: CATSDLRDRANEQFF.

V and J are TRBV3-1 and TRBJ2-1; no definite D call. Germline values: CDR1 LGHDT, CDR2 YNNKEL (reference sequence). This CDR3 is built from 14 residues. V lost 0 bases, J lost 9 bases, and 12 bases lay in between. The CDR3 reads CASSQDHTSGEQFF. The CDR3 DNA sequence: TGTGCCAGCAGCCAAGACCATACATCCGGTGAGCAGTTCTTC.

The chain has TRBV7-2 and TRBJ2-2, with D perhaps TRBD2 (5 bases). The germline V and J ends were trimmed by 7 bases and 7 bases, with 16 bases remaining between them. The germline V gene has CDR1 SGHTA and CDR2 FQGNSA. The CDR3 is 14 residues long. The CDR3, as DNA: TGTGCCAGCATCGAGTTCACGGGGAACGGGGAGCTGTTTTTT. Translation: CASIEFTGNGELFF.

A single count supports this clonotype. CDR3 amino acids: CASSRQVFGSYEQYF. In DNA form, the CDR3 reads TGTGCCAGCAGCCGACAGGTCTTCGGTTCCTACGAGCAGTACTTC. V and J are TRBV2 and TRBJ2-7; a possible D gene is TRBD1 (6 bases). Germline CDR1 and CDR2: SNHLY and FYNNEI. This CDR3 spans 15 amino acids. V lost 6 bases and J 1 base, leaving 16 bases between the germline ends.

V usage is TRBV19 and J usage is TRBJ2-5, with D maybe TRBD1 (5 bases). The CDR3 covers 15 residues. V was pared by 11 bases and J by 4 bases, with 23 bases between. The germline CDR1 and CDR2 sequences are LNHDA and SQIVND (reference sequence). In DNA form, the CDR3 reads TGTGCCCCGTGGTGGTTGAAGACAGCCGGAGAGACCCAGTACTTC. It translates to CAPWWLKTAGETQYF.

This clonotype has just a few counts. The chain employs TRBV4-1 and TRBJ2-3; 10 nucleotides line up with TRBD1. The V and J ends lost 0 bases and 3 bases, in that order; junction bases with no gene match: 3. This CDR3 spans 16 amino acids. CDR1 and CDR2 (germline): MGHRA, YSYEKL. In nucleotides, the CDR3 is TGCGCCAGCAGCCAAGATAGGGACAGGGGAACAGATACGCAGTATTTT. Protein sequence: CASSQDRDRGTDTQYF.

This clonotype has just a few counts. In nucleotides, the CDR3 is TGCGCCAGCAGCCAAGAGGTGTCCGCCGGACTAGCGGGGTCTTCTGGGGCCAACGTCCTGACTTTC. It translates to CASSQEVSAGLAGSSGANVLTF. The V and J genes are TRBV4-1 and TRBJ2-6, with 12 bases matching TRBD2. From germline, CDR1 is MGHRA and CDR2 YSYEKL. The CDR3 runs to 22 residues. Trimming took 0 bases from V and 1 from J; bases not matched to a gene: 13.

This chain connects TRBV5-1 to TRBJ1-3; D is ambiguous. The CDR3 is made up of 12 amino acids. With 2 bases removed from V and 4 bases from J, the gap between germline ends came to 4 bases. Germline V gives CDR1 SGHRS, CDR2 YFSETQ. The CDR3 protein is CASSFTGNTIYF. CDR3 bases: TGCGCCAGCAGCTTTACAGGAAACACCATATATTTT.

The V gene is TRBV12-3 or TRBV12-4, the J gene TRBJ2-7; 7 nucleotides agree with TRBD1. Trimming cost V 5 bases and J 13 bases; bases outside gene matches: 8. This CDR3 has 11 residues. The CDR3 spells CASSIQGSSYF. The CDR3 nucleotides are TGTGCCAGCAGTATACAGGGGTCGTCCTACTTC.

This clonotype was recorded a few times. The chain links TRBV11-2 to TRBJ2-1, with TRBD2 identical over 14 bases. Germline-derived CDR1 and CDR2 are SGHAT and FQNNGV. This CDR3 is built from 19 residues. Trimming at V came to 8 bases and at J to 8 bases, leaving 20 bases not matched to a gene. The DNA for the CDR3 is TGTGCCAGCGTTCCGCGGCCCCGACTAGCGGGGGGGCGGACCGATGAGCAGTTCTTC. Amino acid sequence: CASVPRPRLAGGRTDEQFF.

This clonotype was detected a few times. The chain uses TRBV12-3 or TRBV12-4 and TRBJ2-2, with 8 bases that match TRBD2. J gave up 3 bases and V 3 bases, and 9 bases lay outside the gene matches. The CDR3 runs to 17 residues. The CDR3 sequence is CASSFSRGGTYTGELFF. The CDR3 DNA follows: TGTGCCAGCAGTTTTTCCCGCGGGGGGACTTACACCGGGGAGCTGTTTTTT.

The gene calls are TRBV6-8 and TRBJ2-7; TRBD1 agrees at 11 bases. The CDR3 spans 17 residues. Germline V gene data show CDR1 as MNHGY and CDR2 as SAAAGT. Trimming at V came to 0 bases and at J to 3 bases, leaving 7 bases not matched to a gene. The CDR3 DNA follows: TGTGCCAGCAGTTACTCGAGTGGGACAGGGGGTTACTACGAGCAGTACGTC. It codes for CASSYSSGTGGYYEQYV.

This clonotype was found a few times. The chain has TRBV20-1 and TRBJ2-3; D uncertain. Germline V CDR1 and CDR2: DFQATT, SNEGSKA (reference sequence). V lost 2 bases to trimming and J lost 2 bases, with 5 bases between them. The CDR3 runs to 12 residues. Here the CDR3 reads CSARWVTDTQYF. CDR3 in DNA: TGCAGTGCTAGATGGGTCACAGATACGCAGTATTTT.

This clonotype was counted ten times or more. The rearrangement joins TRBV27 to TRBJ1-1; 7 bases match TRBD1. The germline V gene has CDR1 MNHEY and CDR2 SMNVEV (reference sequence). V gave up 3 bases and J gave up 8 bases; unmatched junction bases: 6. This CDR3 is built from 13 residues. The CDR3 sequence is CASSFSPGQEAFF. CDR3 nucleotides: TGTGCCAGCAGTTTTTCCCCGGGACAGGAAGCTTTCTTT.